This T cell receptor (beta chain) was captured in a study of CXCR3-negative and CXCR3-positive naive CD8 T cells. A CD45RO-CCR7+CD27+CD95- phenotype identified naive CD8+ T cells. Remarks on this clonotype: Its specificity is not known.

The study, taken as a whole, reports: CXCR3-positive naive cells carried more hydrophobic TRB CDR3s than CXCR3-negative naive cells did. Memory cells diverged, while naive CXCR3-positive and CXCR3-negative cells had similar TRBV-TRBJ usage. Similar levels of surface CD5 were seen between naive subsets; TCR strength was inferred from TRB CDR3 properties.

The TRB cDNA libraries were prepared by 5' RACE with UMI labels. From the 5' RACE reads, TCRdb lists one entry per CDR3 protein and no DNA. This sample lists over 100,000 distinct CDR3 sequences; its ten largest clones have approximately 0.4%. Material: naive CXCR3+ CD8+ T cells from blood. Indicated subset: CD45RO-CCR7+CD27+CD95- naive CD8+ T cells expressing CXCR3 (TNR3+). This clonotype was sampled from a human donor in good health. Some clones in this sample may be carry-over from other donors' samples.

The CDR3 reads CASSLGWSADEQYF. J is TRBJ2-7 and V is TRBV13. The CDR3 is made up of 14 amino acids. The V gene's germline CDR1 is PRHDT and CDR2 FYEKMQ (reference sequence).